The present T cell receptor beta chain was sequenced within a study of naive and memory T cell subsets. This clonotype showed up just a few times. Its specificity is unknown. Regarding the study as a whole: TCR abundance followed a power law differing between naive and memory subsets. Especially in CD8 cells, naive repertoires contained a few larger clonotypes, possibly CD45RA-re-expressing memory cells.

From the second PCR step, alpha and beta chains were amplified apart. CD8 T cells were positively selected from what remained after CD4 positive selection. Germline V gives CDR1 SGHVS, CDR2 FQNEAQ. Trimming removed 6 bases from V and 1 base from J, with 10 bases in between. The CDR3 consists of 13 residues. The beta constant-region primer was an equimolar mix of two oligonucleotides covering TRBC1 and TRBC2. Four rounds of PCR amplified the ligated cDNA using nested alpha and beta constant-region primers plus SP2. Ligation attached a single-stranded oligonucleotide with a 12-nucleotide UMI and the SP2 primer to the cDNA 3' end. TCRdb fed the UMI-ligation and nested PCR reads into MiXCR, producing one record per CDR3 protein. The sample has roughly 83,000 distinct CDR3 sequences, approximately 11% seen once; the top ten hold roughly 0.13%.

The chain has TRBV7-8 and TRBJ2-7; D not certain. The sequenced material came from naive CD4+ T cells from blood. The sequence was obtained from a human donor in good health. CDR3 in amino acids: CASRPATSYEQYF. CDR3 sequence (DNA): TGTGCCAGCAGGCCAGCGACTTCCTACGAGCAGTACTTC.